This TCR beta chain was obtained from a study of beta chain features in type 1 diabetes (dated by TCRdb to the late 2010s). At the level of the whole study: Mean age, gender distribution, total cell number and subset yield did not differ between patients and healthy donors. A total of 85 million to 110 million sorted cells were examined across all samples, and RNA yield correlated strongly with the number of cells per subset. The study compared the TCRB repertoires of sorted circulating CD4+ T cell subsets in recently diagnosed type 1 diabetes patients with those in matched healthy donors. Regulatory and stem cell-like memory subsets were obtained from only 8 patients and about eight healthy donors, while naive and central memory subsets were obtained from all 30 or so donors.

CDR1 and CDR2 were assigned from the germline V gene as SGHTA and FQGNSA. The CDR3 numbers 13 residues from cysteine through phenylalanine. The DNA shown is the 39-base CDR3, in frame from base 1. V and J are truncated by 5 bases and 6 bases respectively, leaving an intervening sequence of 10 bases. This clone has a handful of counts. This clone's antigen is unknown. No much larger clone is present one base from it, and per-base qualities are unavailable. What the study reported, not specific to this receptor: A moderate but significant shortening of TCRB CDR3 length was observed in type 1 diabetes patients in all four CD4+ subsets. Naive, central memory and regulatory TCRB repertoires appeared to be more alike among patients than among healthy donors. Because cDNA rather than genomic DNA was sequenced, highly expressing activated cells could have been over-represented, although no difference in activation and CD3 levels was found between groups. PCR may preferentially amplify shorter templates, but because patient and control samples were amplified and corrected together, any resulting skew would affect both groups equally. Only small numbers of individuals were included in the HLA sub-analyses, which left unresolved whether HLA type had any influence on TCRB rearrangement. At VDJ recombination sites, type 1 diabetes patients had fewer insertions and more deleted nucleotides, which implies abnormalities in thymic rearrangement.

The High Capacity cDNA Reverse Transcription Kit was used to reverse transcribe all of the isolated RNA, meaning that expressed TCRB transcripts were what got sequenced. Deep immunoSEQ sequencing was applied to naive, central memory and regulatory T cell samples, giving an average of roughly 3.5 million total reads per sample. After sorted cells were lysed in RLT buffer, RNA was extracted with DNase-treated RNeasy Micro or Mini kits, with the choice depending on cell number. To prevent cross-contamination, every cell subset was processed on its own, while patient and healthy donor samples were processed together. Using the immunoSEQ multiplex PCR, TCRB sequences were amplified from cDNA into 87-bp fragments spanning the CDR3 region. Amplicons were sequenced on the Illumina HiSeq platform. Processing in the source paper ran as follows. PCR bias was corrected computationally using synthetic template baselines, and reads within Hamming distance 2 were collapsed, with unmergeable singletons discarded. By aligning reads against IMGT, V, D and J genes, CDR3 length, and insertions or deletions at six rearrangement sites were assigned. Within each subset, clonotype counts were normalized to sorted cell number, and only after that were true diversity and Gini coefficients computed with the tcR R package. The overlap coefficient, calculated on TCRB nucleotide sequences, was used to quantify repertoire sharing. As a proxy for the pre-selection repertoire, out-of-frame TCRB sequences from naive cells were analyzed. TCRdb holds this immuneACCESS table with in-frame rearrangements only. Some clones are missing; in checked studies, unresolved V genes explain under half, and the rest has no known cause. That table gives V, J and clone size, and the DNA gave D and trimming. The table for this sample lists hundreds of thousands of clones; 15% to 18% of them were counted only once. Under 0.095% of the sample rests with the top ten.

A single peripheral blood draw of about 116 mL on average was collected from each donor into heparinised tubes. A BD FACSAria II and a panel including CD45RO, CCR7, CD25, CD127, CD95 and CD27 were used to sort naive, central memory, regulatory and stem cell-like memory CD4+ T cells. A purity above 98% was achieved for all sorted populations. PBMCs were separated immediately by Lymphoprep density gradient centrifugation and were stained directly, without being cultured. So that batch effects would be minimized, each experiment stained and sorted samples in pairs, pairing one healthy donor with one patient.

The rearrangement combines TRBV7-2 with TRBJ2-2; the D segment could be TRBD2, given 6 matching bases. This TCR came from a man aged 18 to 29 in good health. Input material: naive CD4+ T cells from blood. The meaning of the sample's cell subset or site label: true naive CD4+ T cells. The DNA reads TGTGCCAGCAGCCAACCGGGGGCCGGGGAGCTGTTTTTT. Translated, this gives CASSQPGAGELFF.